This T cell receptor beta chain was observed in a study of T-cell reconstitution after alpha-beta-depleted transplantation in children. Preparing the TCRbeta library involved the use of unique molecular identifiers. TCRdb processed the PCR reads anew with MiXCR; each CDR3 protein has one entry. The table has fewer than 350,000 distinct CDR3 sequences, 10% seen once; the top ten hold less than 8%. The CDR3 totals 12 residues. Germline lookup yields CDR1 DFQATT and CDR2 SNEGSKA (reference sequence). Study-level results: Roughly two months post-transplant, alpha-beta T cells reportedly originated from several hundred graft clones that had expanded. Several patients had high TCRbeta diversity at day 60; it came from surviving recipient T cells and thymic progenitors.

This clonotype was recorded at least ten times. Its target is unknown. This sample comprised PBMCs, obtained before TCRalphabeta/CD19-depleted stem cell transplant. V is TRBV20-1 and J is TRBJ1-2; the match to TRBD1 covers 9 bases. The clonotype comes from a boy less than two years old with acute myeloid leukemia, due to receive a stem cell transplant. The CDR3 reads CRPQGAGYGYTF. For the CDR3, the DNA is TGCAGGCCACAGGGGGCGGGCTATGGCTACACCTTC.